A selection of T cell receptor beta chains follows, all from one sample in a study of T cells in localized non-small cell lung cancer. The method was immunoSEQ multiplex PCR; TCRdb's version includes in-frame clones alone and lacks a portion of them. The sample lists about 24,000 clones; about nine tenths were seen once. The material sequenced was peripheral blood, taken before any cancer treatment. These receptor sequences come from a man aged 40 to 69 with stage I squamous cell lung carcinoma. The CDR3 runs from the conserved cysteine through the conserved F or W. D genes are given only for firm matches. Clone size is not always given. Where it is, it says once, few, many or a class for expanded clones.

v_gene	d_gene	j_gene	abundance	CDR3nt	CDR3aa
TRBV27	-	TRBJ2-1	-	TGTGCCAGCAGTTTATCCGCCAGGGTTCTTTTTTGGGATGAGCAGTTCTTC	CASSLSARVLFWDEQFF
TRBV5-6	-	TRBJ2-2	-	TGTGCCAGTCAGGAAGTGAACACCGGGGAGCTGTTTTTT	CASQEVNTGELFF
TRBV5-4	-	TRBJ2-6	-	TGTGCCAGCAGCTTGGGGTGGGGGGCCAACGTCCTGACTTTC	CASSLGWGANVLTF
TRBV28	-	TRBJ1-1	-	TGTGCCAGCCCCCCCCCGCAGGGATCGAACACTGAAGCTTTCTTT	CASPPPQGSNTEAFF
TRBV5-1	-	TRBJ2-2	-	TGCGCCAGCAGCTTGGCCGGCTCGAACACCGGGGAGCTGTTTTTT	CASSLAGSNTGELFF
TRBV6-5	-	TRBJ1-1	few	TGTGCCAGCAGTTACGGTATGAACACTGAAGCTTTCTTT	CASSYGMNTEAFF
TRBV6-1	-	TRBJ2-6	-	TGTGCCAGCATGGATAGAGCCGGGGCCAACGTCCTGACTTTC	CASMDRAGANVLTF
TRBV6-6	TRBD1	TRBJ1-5	once	TGTGCCAGCACTTACACAGGGGACAACAATCAGCCCCAGCATTTT	CASTYTGDNNQPQHF
TRBV9	-	TRBJ2-2	-	TGTGCCAGCAGCGTAGCCGGGAACACCGGGGAGCTGTTTTTT	CASSVAGNTGELFF
TRBV28	-	TRBJ2-6	-	TGTGCCAGCAGAGGCAGGGGAGCTGGGGCCAACGTCCTGACTTTC	CASRGRGAGANVLTF
TRBV6-5	-	TRBJ2-2	-	TGTGCCAGCAGTTCCACGAAGAACACCGGGGAGCTGTTTTTT	CASSSTKNTGELFF
TRBV28	-	TRBJ2-7	once	TGTGCCAGCAGTACCTCCCGGAAACAGGGTTACGAGCAGTACTTC	CASSTSRKQGYEQYF
TRBV5-6	-	TRBJ2-6	once	TGTGCCAGCAGTTATTACAGGTCTGGGGCCAACGTCCTGACTTTC	CASSYYRSGANVLTF
TRBV2	-	TRBJ1-4	-	TGTGCCAGCGGTACGGGGGGGAATGAAAAACTGTTTTTT	CASGTGGNEKLFF
TRBV27	-	TRBJ1-6	-	TGTGCCAGCAGACTATACACCTCCTATAATTCACCCCTCCACTTT	CASRLYTSYNSPLHF
TRBV7-2	-	TRBJ1-1	-	TGTGCCAGCAGCTTACGGGTTGGAGCTTTCTTT	CASSLRVGAFF
TRBV27	TRBD1	TRBJ1-6	-	TGTGCCAGCAGTTTCGCGCCGGGACAGGGTCGGTCACCCCTCCACTTT	CASSFAPGQGRSPLHF
TRBV10-3	-	TRBJ2-1	-	TGTGCCATCAGTGAGTCGAATAGTTCGGTTTACGATGAGCAGTTCTTC	CAISESNSSVYDEQFF
TRBV7-3	-	TRBJ2-3	-	TGTGCCAGCAGCTCCCAACCTAGCGGCACAGATACGCAGTATTTT	CASSSQPSGTDTQYF
TRBV5-1	TRBD2	TRBJ2-3	-	TGCGCCAGCAGCTTACTAGCGGGGGATGGTACGCAGTATTTT	CASSLLAGDGTQYF
TRBV7-9	-	TRBJ1-2	-	TGTGCCAGCAGCCCTCGTGGTCGTCTGAAACGAGCTAACTATGGCTACACCTTC	CASSPRGRLKRANYGYTF
TRBV6-1	TRBD1	TRBJ2-1	-	TGTGCCAGCAGTGGACAGGGGGGCTCCTACAATGAGCAGTTCTTC	CASSGQGGSYNEQFF
TRBV30	-	TRBJ2-1	-	TGTGCCTGGAGTCGGGCCGACAATGAGCAGTTCTTC	CAWSRADNEQFF
TRBV7-9	-	TRBJ2-3	medium-sized	TGTGCCAGCAGCGCAGGTCCTTACACAGATACGCAGTATTTT	CASSAGPYTDTQYF
TRBV7-9	TRBD1	TRBJ1-6	-	TGTGCCAGCAGCCGGTCCGGGACAGGGGTCAATCTCCTCCACTTT	CASSRSGTGVNLLHF
TRBV18	-	TRBJ1-1	-	TGTGCCAGCTCGGCTTCGGGGGCCTTCGGCACTGAAGCTTTCTTT	CASSASGAFGTEAFF
TRBV2	TRBD1	TRBJ1-6	-	TGTGCCAGCTCAGGGGGGCGAGAACCCCTCCACTTT	CASSGGREPLHF
TRBV2	-	TRBJ1-3	-	TGTGCCAGTCAATTTCAGGGTGGTGGAAACACCATATATTTT	CASQFQGGGNTIYF
TRBV6-1	-	TRBJ1-3	-	TGTGCCAGCAGTGACAGGGGAAACACCATATATTTT	CASSDRGNTIYF
TRBV6-6	-	TRBJ1-1	-	TGTGCCATCAGGAAGGACCGAGAACCGAACACTGAAGCTTTCTTT	CAIRKDREPNTEAFF
TRBV27	TRBD1	TRBJ1-2	-	TGTGCCAGCAGTAATACCGGACAGGCGGCCTATGGCTACACCTTC	CASSNTGQAAYGYTF
TRBV28	-	TRBJ1-2	-	TGTGCCAGCAGCCTCCGCGGGGCCTATGGCTACACCTTC	CASSLRGAYGYTF
TRBV6-6	-	TRBJ2-6	-	TGTGCCAGCACAATTGGAGGGGCCAACGTCCTGACTTTC	CASTIGGANVLTF
TRBV30	-	TRBJ1-5	-	TGTGCCTGGAGTGCGGCCGGAACCGGGACAACCGGAGCCCAGCATTTT	CAWSAAGTGTTGAQHF
TRBV6-5	-	TRBJ2-7	-	TGTGCCAGCACCACCGGGATCTCCTACGAGCAGTACTTC	CASTTGISYEQYF
TRBV5-5	-	TRBJ1-6	-	TGTGCCAGCAGCTTCGTCAGCAGGGATTCGCCCCTCCACTTT	CASSFVSRDSPLHF
TRBV18	-	TRBJ1-5	-	TGTGCCAGCTCCTACGGGGGGCAGGGCGATCAGCCCCAGCATTTT	CASSYGGQGDQPQHF
TRBV2	-	TRBJ1-5	-	TGTGCCAGCGGACCTCAGGTTAATAGCAATCAGCCCCAGCATTTT	CASGPQVNSNQPQHF
TRBV5-5	-	TRBJ1-6	-	TGTGCCAGCAGCGAACTGGGTTCACCCCTCCACTTT	CASSELGSPLHF
TRBV5-4	TRBD2	TRBJ2-5	once	TGTGCCAGCAGCACGGGGGGTAGTTACCAAGAGACCCAGTACTTC	CASSTGGSYQETQYF
TRBV6-5	TRBD2	TRBJ2-7	-	TGTGCCAGCAGTTACTCAGCGGGGGTCCTCTCCTACGAGCAGTACTTC	CASSYSAGVLSYEQYF
TRBV29-1	-	TRBJ1-1	-	TGCAGCCTCGCGGGGGCGGGCACTGAAGCTTTCTTT	CSLAGAGTEAFF
TRBV5-6	-	TRBJ1-6	-	TGTGCCAGCAGCACCCGGGGCTACGGAGGGAATTCACCCCTCCACTTT	CASSTRGYGGNSPLHF
TRBV5-4	-	TRBJ2-7	-	TGTGCCAGCAGCTTTACCGCCGGGACGGCAAACTACGAGCAGTACTTC	CASSFTAGTANYEQYF
TRBV2	TRBD1	TRBJ1-6	few	TGTGCCAGCGTTGTTGAGGGACAGGCCCTTTCACCCCTCCACTTT	CASVVEGQALSPLHF
TRBV19	-	TRBJ1-1	once	TGTGCCAGTAGTTCGGCGATAGGTGGGACTGAAGCTTTCTTT	CASSSAIGGTEAFF
TRBV11-3	TRBD1	TRBJ2-2	-	TGTGCCAGCAGCTTAGGCGACAGGGGAGGCGGGGAGCTGTTTTTT	CASSLGDRGGGELFF
TRBV6-6	TRBD2	TRBJ2-1	-	TGTGCCAGCACCGTAGCGGGGGGTTACAATGAGCAGTTCTTC	CASTVAGGYNEQFF
TRBV6-5	-	TRBJ2-2	-	TGTGCCAGCACCTCCTTACCCGGGGAGCTGTTTTTT	CASTSLPGELFF
TRBV29-1	-	TRBJ1-5	-	TGCAGCGTTGAAGATCCCGGGATGCCCCAGCATTTT	CSVEDPGMPQHF
TRBV23-1	TRBD2	TRBJ2-5	-	TGCGCCAGCAGTAAGCGGGACCCGGTGAAGACCCAGTACTTC	CASSKRDPVKTQYF
TRBV7-9	-	TRBJ2-2	-	TGTGCCAGCAGCTTAGCTGGGATTGGGGACACCGGGGAGCTGTTTTTT	CASSLAGIGDTGELFF
TRBV10-3	-	TRBJ2-7	-	TGTGCCATCAGTGAGTCGGAGGAACGGGAGCAGTACTTC	CAISESEEREQYF
TRBV7-2	-	TRBJ2-1	-	TGTGCCAGCAGCCCCTCGGGCAATGAGCAGTTCTTC	CASSPSGNEQFF
TRBV7-8	-	TRBJ2-7	-	TGTGCCAGCAGCTTATTGCCAGGGGCCTACGAGCAGTACTTC	CASSLLPGAYEQYF
TRBV6-6	-	TRBJ1-1	-	TGTGCCAGCAGTTACCTTGGGGGGAACACTGAAGCTTTCTTT	CASSYLGGNTEAFF
TRBV5-8	TRBD2	TRBJ2-7	-	TGTGCCAGCAGCATTAGCGGGAGGGCCGGGGAGCAGTACTTC	CASSISGRAGEQYF
TRBV5-4	-	TRBJ2-3	-	TGTGCCAGCAGCTTGGAAGCGGAGGTCCTAACAGATACGCAGTATTTT	CASSLEAEVLTDTQYF